Listed below are T cell receptor beta chains from one sample, sequenced in a study of T-cell memory formation after mild COVID-19. MiXCR, run by TCRdb on the 5' RACE reads, gives a single entry per CDR3 protein. The sample has 270,000 or so distinct CDR3 sequences; roughly 17% are singletons. The sequenced sample consisted of PBMCs or a T cell subset sorted from them (not recorded which). The source of these receptors is a man aged 18 to 35 who had mild COVID-19 (a few samples of this study predate the infection). Cell type and time point are not known. Each CDR3 is given with its conserved first and last residue. The D gene is left open where the match is weak. A row's size may be missing; if present it is once, few, many or a size class.

NA	TRBV29-1	TRBJ1-2	NA	TGCAGCTGCGCAGAGGTTCACTATGGCTACACCTTC	CSCAEVHYGYTF
NA	TRBV20-1	TRBJ2-3	few	TGCAGTGCAAGAGGCAGGGGGGACACAGATACGCAGTATTTT	CSARGRGDTDTQYF
NA	TRBV11-2	TRBJ1-1	few	TGTGCCAGCAGCTTAGATTGGAACACTGAAGCTTTCTTT	CASSLDWNTEAFF
TRBD1	TRBV18	TRBJ1-6	NA	TGTGCCAGCTCATTGTTCCGGGACAGGCCCTTCTCACCCCTCCACTTT	CASSLFRDRPFSPLHF
TRBD1	TRBV3-1	TRBJ2-3	NA	TGTGCCAGCAGCCAAGACCAGGGACAGGGCAGCGAGCAGTATTTT	CASSQDQGQGSEQYF
NA	TRBV4-1	TRBJ1-2	NA	TGCGCCAGCAGCCAAAAAGGGGACTATGGCTACACCTTC	CASSQKGDYGYTF
NA	TRBV7-9	TRBJ2-5	few	TGTGCCAGCAGCTTAGGGCCAGGAGGGTACCAAGAGACCCAGTACTTC	CASSLGPGGYQETQYF
NA	TRBV5-1	TRBJ2-3	NA	TGCGCCAGCAGCTTGGCTGCACGCGCCGGGGGCACAGATACGCAGTATTTT	CASSLAARAGGTDTQYF
NA	TRBV6-5	TRBJ1-2	few	TGTGCCAGCATCGATCCCAGGGGACGGGGCTACACCTTC	CASIDPRGRGYTF
NA	TRBV12-3/TRBV12-4	TRBJ1-4	few	TGTGCCAGCAGCAAGGGGGGGGAGAGTGAAAAACTGTTTTTT	CASSKGGESEKLFF
NA	TRBV6-2/TRBV6-3	TRBJ2-1	NA	TGTGCCATCCTGAATCTCAATGAGCAGTTCTTC	CAILNLNEQFF
NA	TRBV7-9	TRBJ2-1	few	TGTGCCAGCACCCTTCGAGCGAGCTCCTACAATGAGCAGTTCTTC	CASTLRASSYNEQFF
NA	TRBV11-2	TRBJ1-1	NA	TGTGCCAGCAGCTTAGGGGGGGGCCTAGCTTTCTTT	CASSLGGGLAFF
NA	TRBV7-2	TRBJ2-2	NA	TGTGCCAGCAGCTTCCAGATCGGCACCGGGGAGCTGTTTTTT	CASSFQIGTGELFF
TRBD1	TRBV5-1	TRBJ2-7	NA	TGCGCCAGCAGCTTCACCCGCAGGACAGGGGGCAGAGAGGAGCAGTACTTC	CASSFTRRTGGREEQYF
NA	TRBV20-1	TRBJ1-6	NA	TGCAGTGCTCCAAGATCTGATCATAATTCACCCCTCCACTTT	CSAPRSDHNSPLHF
NA	TRBV5-1	TRBJ1-4	few	TGCGCCAGCAGCTTGTGGGGATCGTCAACTAATGAAAAACTGTTTTTT	CASSLWGSSTNEKLFF
NA	TRBV5-4	TRBJ1-6	NA	TGTGCCAGCAGCTTACGAGGACCACTTGAAGGTTCACCCCTCCACTTT	CASSLRGPLEGSPLHF
NA	TRBV4-3	TRBJ1-1	NA	TGCGCCAGCAGCCAAGATTCGCAGAACAGGGTTAGAGGTGAAGCTTTCTTT	CASSQDSQNRVRGEAFF
NA	TRBV15	TRBJ2-5	many	TGTGCCACCAGCAGAGTCGAACTTCGCCAAGGGTCCCAGTACTTC	CATSRVELRQGSQYF
NA	TRBV12-3/TRBV12-4	TRBJ2-1	NA	TGTGCCAGCAGTTTAGCGCCTAGGGTTGAGGAGTTCTTC	CASSLAPRVEEFF
NA	TRBV12-3/TRBV12-4	TRBJ2-5	few	TGTGCCAGCAGTTTTCGAGAGAGCGAGACCCAGTACTTC	CASSFRESETQYF
NA	TRBV27	TRBJ2-3	many	TGTGCCAGCAGTTTCCCGGGGCCAGATACGCAGTATTTT	CASSFPGPDTQYF
TRBD2	TRBV12-3/TRBV12-4	TRBJ2-5	few	TGTGCCAGCAGTTTACCCACCCTAGCGGGGGGGATAGAGACCCAGTACTTC	CASSLPTLAGGIETQYF